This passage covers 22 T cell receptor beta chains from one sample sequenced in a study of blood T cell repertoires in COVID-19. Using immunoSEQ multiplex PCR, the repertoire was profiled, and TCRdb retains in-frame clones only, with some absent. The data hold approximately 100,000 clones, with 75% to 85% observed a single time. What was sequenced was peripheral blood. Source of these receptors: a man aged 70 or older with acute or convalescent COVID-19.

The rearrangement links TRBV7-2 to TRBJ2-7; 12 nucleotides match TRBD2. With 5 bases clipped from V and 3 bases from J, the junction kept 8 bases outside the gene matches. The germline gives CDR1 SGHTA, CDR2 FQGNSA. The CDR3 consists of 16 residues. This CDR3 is CASSPLTSGSSYEQYF. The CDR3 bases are TGTGCCAGCAGCCCCCTGACTAGCGGGAGCAGCTACGAGCAGTACTTC.

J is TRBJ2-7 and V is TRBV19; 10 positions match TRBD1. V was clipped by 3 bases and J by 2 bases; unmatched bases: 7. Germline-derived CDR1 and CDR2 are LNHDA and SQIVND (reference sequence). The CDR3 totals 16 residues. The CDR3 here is CASSILRQGAAYEQYF. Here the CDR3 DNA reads TGTGCCAGTAGTATCCTTCGACAGGGGGCGGCCTACGAGCAGTACTTC. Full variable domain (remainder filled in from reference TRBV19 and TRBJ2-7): DGGITQSPKYLFRKEGQNVTLSCEQNLNHDAMYWYRQDPGQGLRLIYYSQIVNDFQKGDIAEGYSVSREKKESFPLTVTSAQKNPTAFYLCASSILRQGAAYEQYFGPGTRLTVT.

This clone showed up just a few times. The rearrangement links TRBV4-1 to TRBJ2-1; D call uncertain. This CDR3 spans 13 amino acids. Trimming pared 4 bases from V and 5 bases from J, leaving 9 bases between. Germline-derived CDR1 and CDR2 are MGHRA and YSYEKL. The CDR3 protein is CASSPITDNEQFF. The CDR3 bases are TGCGCCAGCAGCCCGATCACTGACAATGAGCAGTTCTTC.

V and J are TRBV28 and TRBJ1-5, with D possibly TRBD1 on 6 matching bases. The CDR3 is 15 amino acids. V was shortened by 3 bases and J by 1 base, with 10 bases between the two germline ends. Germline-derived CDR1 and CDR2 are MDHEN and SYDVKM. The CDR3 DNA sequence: TGTGCCAGCAGTTTGGCAGGGGCGAGCAATCAGCCCCAGCATTTT. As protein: CASSLAGASNQPQHF.

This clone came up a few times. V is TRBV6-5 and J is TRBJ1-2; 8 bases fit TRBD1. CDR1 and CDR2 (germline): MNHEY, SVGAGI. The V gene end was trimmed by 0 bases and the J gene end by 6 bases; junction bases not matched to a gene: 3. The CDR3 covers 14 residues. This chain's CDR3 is CASSYSTGEDGYTF. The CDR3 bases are TGTGCCAGCAGTTACTCGACAGGGGAGGATGGCTACACCTTC.

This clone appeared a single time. Here the CDR3 reads CASSLGPSGKQETQYF. The CDR3 DNA is TGCGCCAGCAGCTTGGGTCCTAGCGGCAAACAAGAGACCCAGTACTTC. The chain combines TRBV5-1 with TRBJ2-5; 7 nucleotides agree with TRBD2. The V and J ends lost 0 bases and 2 bases, in that order; junction bases with no gene match: 7. The CDR3 loop spans 16 amino acids. Looked up from germline, CDR1 is SGHRS and CDR2 is YFSETQ.

CDR3 protein: CASSERQHGYTF. As DNA, the CDR3 is TGTGCCAGCAGTGAACGACAACATGGCTACACCTTC. The chain carries TRBV6-1 and TRBJ1-2, with D uncertain. The CDR3 length is 12 residues. V was clipped by 2 bases and J by 6 bases, with 7 bases between them. CDR1 MNHNS and CDR2 SASEGT come from the germline V gene.

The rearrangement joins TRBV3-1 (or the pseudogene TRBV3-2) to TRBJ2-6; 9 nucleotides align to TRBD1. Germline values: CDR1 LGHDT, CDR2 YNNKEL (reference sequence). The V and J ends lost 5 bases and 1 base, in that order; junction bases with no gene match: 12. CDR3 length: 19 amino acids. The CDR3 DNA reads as TGTGCCAGCAGCAGGCCGGGGACAGGGAGTGGGTCTGGGGCCAACGTCCTGACTTTC. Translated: CASSRPGTGSGSGANVLTF.

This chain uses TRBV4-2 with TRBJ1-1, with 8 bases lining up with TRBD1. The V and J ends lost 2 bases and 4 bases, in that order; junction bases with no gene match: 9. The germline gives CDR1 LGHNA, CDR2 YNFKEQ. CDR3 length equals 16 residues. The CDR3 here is CASSQPKDREFTEAFF. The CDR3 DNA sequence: TGTGCCAGCAGCCAACCCAAGGACAGGGAGTTCACTGAAGCTTTCTTT.

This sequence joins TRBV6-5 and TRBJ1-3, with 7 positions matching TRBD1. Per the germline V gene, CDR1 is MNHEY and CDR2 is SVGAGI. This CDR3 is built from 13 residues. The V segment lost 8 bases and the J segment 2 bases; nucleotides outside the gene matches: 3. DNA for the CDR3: TGTGCCAGCTTTGACAGGGCTGGAAACACCATATATTTT. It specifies CASFDRAGNTIYF.

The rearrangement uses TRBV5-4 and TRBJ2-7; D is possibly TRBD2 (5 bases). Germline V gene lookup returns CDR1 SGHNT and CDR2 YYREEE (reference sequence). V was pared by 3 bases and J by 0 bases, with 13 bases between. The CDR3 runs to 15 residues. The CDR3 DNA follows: TGTGCCAGCAGCTCCCCTAGCTCCAACTCCTACGAGCAGTACTTC. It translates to CASSSPSSNSYEQYF. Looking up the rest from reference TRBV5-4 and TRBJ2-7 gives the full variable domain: ETGVTQSPTHLIKTRGQQVTLRCSSQSGHNTVSWYQQALGQGPQFIFQYYREEENGRGNFPPRFSGLQFPNYSSELNVNALELDDSALYLCASSSPSSNSYEQYFGPGTRLTVT.

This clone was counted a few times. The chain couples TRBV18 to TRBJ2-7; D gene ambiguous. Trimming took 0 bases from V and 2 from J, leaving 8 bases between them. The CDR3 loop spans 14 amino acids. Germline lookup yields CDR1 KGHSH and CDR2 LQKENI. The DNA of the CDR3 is TGTGCCAGCTCACCACCGAGGCAGCCCTACGAGCAGTACTTC. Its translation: CASSPPRQPYEQYF. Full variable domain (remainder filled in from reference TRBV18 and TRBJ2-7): NAGVMQNPRHLVRRRGQEARLRCSPMKGHSHVYWYRQLPEEGLKFMVYLQKENIIDESGMPKERFSAEFPKEGPSILRIQQVVRGDSAAYFCASSPPRQPYEQYFGPGTRLTVT.

This CDR3 is CASSPGVAGGHTTDTQYF. As DNA, the CDR3 is TGTGCCAGCTCACCAGGAGTAGCGGGAGGTCATACCACAGATACGCAGTATTTT. This chain joins TRBV18 and TRBJ2-3, with 10 bases fitting TRBD2. J gave up 2 bases and V 2 bases, and 10 bases lay outside the gene matches. Germline lookup yields CDR1 KGHSH and CDR2 LQKENI. This CDR3 region has 18 residues.

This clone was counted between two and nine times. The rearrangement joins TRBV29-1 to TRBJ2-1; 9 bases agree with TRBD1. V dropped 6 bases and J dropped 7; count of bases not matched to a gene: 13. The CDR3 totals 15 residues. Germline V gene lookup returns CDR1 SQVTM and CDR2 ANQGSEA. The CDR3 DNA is TGCAGCGTCTATTCCGGGACAGGGTTAGGGAATGAGCAGTTCTTC. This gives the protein CSVYSGTGLGNEQFF.

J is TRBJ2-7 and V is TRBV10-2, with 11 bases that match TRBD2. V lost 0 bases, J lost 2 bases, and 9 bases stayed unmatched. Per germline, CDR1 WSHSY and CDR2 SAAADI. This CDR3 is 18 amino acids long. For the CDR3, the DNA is TGCGCCAGCAGTGAGTCGGGACTAGCGGCCCGAGGCGCCTACGAGCAGTACTTC. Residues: CASSESGLAARGAYEQYF.

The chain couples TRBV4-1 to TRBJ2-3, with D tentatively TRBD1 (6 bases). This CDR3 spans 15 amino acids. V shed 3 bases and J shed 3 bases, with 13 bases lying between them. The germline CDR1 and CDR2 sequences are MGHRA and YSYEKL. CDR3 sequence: CASSHGTPGTDTQYF. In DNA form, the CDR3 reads TGCGCCAGCAGCCATGGGACACCAGGGACAGATACGCAGTATTTT.

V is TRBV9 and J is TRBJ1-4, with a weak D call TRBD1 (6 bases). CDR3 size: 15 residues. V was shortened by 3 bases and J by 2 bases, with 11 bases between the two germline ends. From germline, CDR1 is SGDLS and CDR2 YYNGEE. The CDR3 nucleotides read TGTGCCAGCAGCGGCTACAGGGCCACTAATGAAAAACTGTTTTTT. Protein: CASSGYRATNEKLFF.

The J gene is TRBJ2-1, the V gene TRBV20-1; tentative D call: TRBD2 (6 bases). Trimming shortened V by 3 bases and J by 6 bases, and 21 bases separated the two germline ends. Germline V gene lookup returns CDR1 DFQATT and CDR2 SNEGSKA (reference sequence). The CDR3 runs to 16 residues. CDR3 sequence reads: CSASNPAGRVGNEQFF. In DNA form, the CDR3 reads TGCAGTGCTAGTAACCCAGCGGGTCGAGTGGGCAATGAGCAGTTCTTC.

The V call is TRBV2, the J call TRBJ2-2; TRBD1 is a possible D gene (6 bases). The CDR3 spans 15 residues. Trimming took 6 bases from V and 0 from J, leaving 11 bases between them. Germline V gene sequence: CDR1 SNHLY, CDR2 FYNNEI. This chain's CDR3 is CASRERQANTGELFF. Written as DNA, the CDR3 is TGTGCCAGCAGAGAGAGACAGGCGAACACCGGGGAGCTGTTTTTT. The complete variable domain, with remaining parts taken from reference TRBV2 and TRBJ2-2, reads EPEVTQTPSHQVTQMGQEVILRCVPISNHLYFYWYRQILGQKVEFLVSFYNNEISEKSEIFDDQFSVERPDGSNFTLKIRSTKLEDSAMYFCASRERQANTGELFFGEGSRLTVL.

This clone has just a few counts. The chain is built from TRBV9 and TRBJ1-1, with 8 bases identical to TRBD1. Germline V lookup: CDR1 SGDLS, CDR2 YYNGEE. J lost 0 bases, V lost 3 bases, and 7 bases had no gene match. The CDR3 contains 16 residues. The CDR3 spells CASSGDRGLMNTEAFF. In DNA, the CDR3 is TGTGCCAGCAGCGGCGACAGGGGACTCATGAACACTGAAGCTTTCTTT.

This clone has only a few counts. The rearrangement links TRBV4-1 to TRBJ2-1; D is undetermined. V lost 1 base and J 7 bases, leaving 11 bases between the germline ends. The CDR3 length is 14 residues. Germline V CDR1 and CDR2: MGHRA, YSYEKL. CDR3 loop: CASSQAQATNEQFF. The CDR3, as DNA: TGCGCCAGCAGCCAAGCGCAGGCGACGAATGAGCAGTTCTTC.

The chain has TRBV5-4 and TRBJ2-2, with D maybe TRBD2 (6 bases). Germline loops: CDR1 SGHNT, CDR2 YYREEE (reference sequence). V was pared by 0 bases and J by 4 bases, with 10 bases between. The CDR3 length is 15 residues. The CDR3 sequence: CASSLGGESTGELFF. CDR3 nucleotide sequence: TGTGCCAGCAGCTTGGGCGGGGAGAGCACCGGGGAGCTGTTTTTT.